This TCR beta chain was recovered during a study of brain T cells in children with intractable seizures. Study outcomes and limitations: HCMV serostatus was not known, and viral specificity came from CDR3 similarity only. Absence of clones before surgery may stem from lower sequencing depth.

Measured with immunoSEQ multiplex PCR; TCRdb has only the in-frame clones, and not every one. The sample yields fewer than 50,000 clones, 75% to 95% seen once. Of note for this clone: Its antigen is not known.

With 2 bases clipped from V and 0 bases from J, the junction kept 7 bases outside the gene matches. The CDR3 is 17 residues long. Germline V gene data show CDR1 as LNHNV and CDR2 as YYDKDF (reference sequence). Sequencing was limited to surgery cases with top T cell transcript signatures in brain tissue. Pre-surgery treatment included at least one anti-epileptic drug. This rearrangement joins TRBV15 to TRBJ1-2, with 9 bases identical to TRBD1. The source material was peripheral blood, sampled at surgery. This clonotype was sampled from a girl aged 2-10 years with tuberous sclerosis and intractable seizures. The CDR3 loop reads CATSRTGTGWANYGYTF. In DNA, the CDR3 is TGTGCCACCAGCAGAACGGGGACAGGGTGGGCTAACTATGGCTACACCTTC.